This T cell receptor beta chain was found in a study of CD4+ T cells in melanoma. Study-level points and caveats: Diverse differentiation states were reported for melanoma neoantigen-specific CD4+ T cells. CD8+ T cell, macrophage and B cell function reportedly correlated with neoantigen-specific CD4+ T cells.

V shed 4 bases and J shed 6 bases, with 18 bases lying between them. Germline CDR1 and CDR2: PRHDT and FYEKMQ (reference sequence). The CDR3 length is 16 residues. TCRdb keeps only in-frame clones here, not all; method: immunoSEQ multiplex PCR. Among about 9,600 clones, 73% were seen once, and the ten largest hold around 25%. Note on this clone: Its target is unknown.

This sequence joins TRBV13 and TRBJ2-2; perhaps TRBD2 as D (7 bases). The sequence was collected from a human donor with melanoma. The sequenced material came from cells from a culture (not recorded whether cultured in vitro). The CDR3 sequence is CASSSPRGAVSGELFF. The CDR3 DNA reads TGTGCCAGCAGCTCCCCCCGGGGGGCCGTATCCGGGGAGCTGTTTTTT. Full variable domain (missing parts from reference TRBV13 and TRBJ2-2): AAGVIQSPRHLIKEKRETATLKCYPIPRHDTVYWYQQGPGQDPQFLISFYEKMQSDKGSIPDRFSAQQFSDYHSELNMSSLELGDSALYFCASSSPRGAVSGELFFGEGSRLTVL.